Included here is one TCR beta chain sequence, with context. A few counts support this clone. The antigen this receptor binds is unknown. Qualities for individual bases were not recorded, and no much larger clone is one base off. The data stem from a study of blood T cell repertoires in COVID-19 (TCRdb year 2020). Regarding the study in general: The collaborator samples originated in the United States, Italy and Spain and spanned the acute and convalescent phases of COVID-19. The material from the prospective study consisted of cDNA or gDNA derived from T cells, B-cell-depleted T cells, or PBMCs. The dataset comprised deeply sampled blood TCRbeta repertoires from subjects exposed to, actively infected with, or recovered from COVID-19. The repertoires were released in a freely available public database intended as a resource for research on the immune response to SARS-CoV-2. Samples were obtained from the ongoing ImmuneRACE study (first 160 participants) and from about 1,300 subjects provided by 6 global collaborators. A de-identified subject ID, COVID-19 status, age in years and sex were almost always included in the sample metadata. HLA class I and class II types, where available, came from metadata supplied by the sample provider rather than from assay-based typing.

TCRbeta CDR3 regions were amplified from genomic DNA by means of the immunoSEQ Assay, a bias-controlled multiplex PCR. In the source study's methods: The number of nucleated cells in each sample was estimated from the amplification of reference gene primers within the assay. To quantify the absolute abundance of each unique TCRbeta CDR3 rearrangement, sequence reads were collapsed and filtered. For each sample, productive Simpson clonality was calculated as the square root of Simpson's diversity index over productive rearrangements. TCRdb re-hosts the immuneACCESS table, in-frame sequences only. Its copies lack some clones; in the studies checked, an unresolved V gene accounts for under half of them, and the cause for the rest is not known. The V and J calls and clone size were taken over from that table, and D and trimming were inferred from the DNA. This sample comprises 260,000 or so clones, roughly four fifths of them detected only once. 4.7% of the sample goes to the ten largest clones.

Paper-wide results and their limitations: How much clinical and demographic metadata was included differed by source and by participant, and the metadata was provided uncurated.

Each collaborating institution followed its own protocols to collect whole blood in K2EDTA tubes. Collaborator samples were shipped for TCRbeta analysis as frozen whole blood, isolated PBMCs, or DNA extracted from either sample type. Sequencing was done on a sample of peripheral blood. The sequence was obtained from a woman aged 65 to 85 with acute or convalescent COVID-19.

The CDR3 corresponds to CASSDYQQLSSRMNTEAFF. The DNA reads TGTGCCAGCAGCGACTACCAGCAGCTTAGCAGCCGCATGAACACTGAAGCTTTCTTT. This chain is built from TRBV7-6 and TRBJ1-1, with the identity of the D gene unclear. CDR1 SGHVS and CDR2 FNYEAQ were looked up in the germline V gene. Relative to germline, V is 5 bases shorter and J is 0 bases shorter, with 25 bases between their ends. The CDR3 holds 19 amino acids from the cysteine to the phenylalanine. The read is trimmed to its CDR3 DNA, 57 bases read in frame from base 1.